The 14 T cell receptor beta chains listed next were all sequenced from one sample in a study of intratumoral heterogeneity in liver cancer. Multiple geographically separated regions of the hepatocellular carcinoma nodule were sampled separately. Here immunoSEQ multiplex PCR was the method, and the copy in TCRdb shows in-frame clones only, minus some. Of several thousand clones listed, under 75% were seen once; the top ten hold 35% to 50%. Sequenced material: tumor tissue, taken before any cancer treatment. The receptors derive from a woman in her seventies with hepatocellular carcinoma.

This clone is large (0.1 to 1%) in the sample. The chain employs TRBV11-1 and TRBJ1-1; D gene unclear. Germline-derived CDR1 and CDR2 are SGHAT and FQDESV (reference sequence). V shed 3 bases and J shed 0 bases, with 5 bases lying between them. The CDR3 spans 13 residues. In DNA form, the CDR3 reads TGTGCCAGCAGCTTGTATATGAACACTGAAGCTTTCTTT. Translated: CASSLYMNTEAFF.

In its sample, this clone ranks as medium-sized. V and J are TRBV9 and TRBJ1-2; no firm D call. This CDR3 has 14 residues. V was shortened by 0 bases and J by 3 bases, with 9 bases between the two germline ends. Germline CDR1 SGDLS, CDR2 YYNGEE. The CDR3 DNA is TGTGCCAGCAGCGTAGGAAACAACGACTATGGCTACACCTTC. It encodes CASSVGNNDYGYTF.

The chain joins TRBV6-1 to TRBJ2-5; D uncertain. From germline, CDR1 is MNHNS and CDR2 SASEGT. Trimming removed 1 base from V and 7 bases from J, with 13 bases in between. The CDR3 length is 14 residues. The chain's CDR3 is CASSEGAKTGTQYF. The CDR3 DNA reads as TGTGCCAGCAGTGAAGGGGCTAAGACTGGGACCCAGTACTTC.

The CDR3: CASSSPRGTQYF. The CDR3 nucleotides read TGTGCCAGCAGTTCCCCCCGGGGTACGCAGTATTTT. The rearrangement links TRBV27 to TRBJ2-3; possibly TRBD2 for D (5 bases). The V gene lost 4 bases and the J gene lost 8 bases, with 10 bases spanning the gap. This CDR3 spans 12 amino acids. CDR1 MNHEY and CDR2 SMNVEV come from the germline V gene (reference sequence).

The genes are TRBV7-9 and TRBJ1-1; no reliable D call. This CDR3 has 13 amino acids. Trimming took 1 base from V and 5 from J, leaving 8 bases between them. The germline CDR1 and CDR2 sequences are SEHNR and FQNEAQ (reference sequence). The CDR3 reads CASSLDVGTEAFF. The DNA for the CDR3 is TGTGCCAGCAGCTTAGATGTGGGAACTGAAGCTTTCTTT. The full variable domain, with the rest looked up from reference TRBV7-9 and TRBJ1-1, is DTGVSQNPRHKITKRGQNVTFRCDPISEHNRLYWYRQTLGQGPEFLTYFQNEAQLEKSRLLSDRFSAERPKGSFSTLEIQRTEQGDSAMYLCASSLDVGTEAFFGQGTRLTVV.

The V and J genes are TRBV24-1 and TRBJ2-5; D might be TRBD1 (5 bases). The length of the CDR3 is 15 residues. V was trimmed by 3 bases and J by 6 bases, leaving 16 bases between them. Germline CDR1 is KGHDR and CDR2 is SFDVKD. The CDR3 DNA is TGTGCCACCAGTGATCCAGTCCAGGGCCGAAAGACCCAGTACTTC. It yields the protein CATSDPVQGRKTQYF.

The chain links TRBV10-3 to TRBJ1-6; 7 nucleotides line up with TRBD1. V shed 0 bases, J shed 6 bases, and the junction held 5 bases outside the gene matches. This CDR3 is built from 16 residues. Germline lookup yields CDR1 ENHRY and CDR2 SYGVKD. CDR3 sequence: CAISESLGQLNSPLHF. In DNA form, the CDR3 reads TGTGCCATCAGTGAGTCCCTGGGACAGCTTAATTCACCCCTCCACTTT.

CDR3 in amino acids: CASGPGRGAGELFF. The CDR3 DNA is TGTGCCAGTGGCCCCGGGAGAGGTGCCGGGGAGCTGTTTTTT. The chain carries TRBV19 and TRBJ2-2, with D possibly TRBD2 on 6 matching bases. The CDR3 has 14 residues. The V end was cut by 8 bases, the J end by 6 bases, with 16 bases between. The germline V gene encodes CDR1 LNHDA and CDR2 SQIVND (reference sequence).

The rearrangement links TRBV6-5 to TRBJ1-3; no firm D call. Per germline, CDR1 MNHEY and CDR2 SVGAGI. Trimming left V 2 bases short and J 0 bases short, with 11 bases between. CDR3 length equals 16 residues. CDR3 sequence: CASSYTPAASGNTIYF. The CDR3 nucleotides are TGTGCCAGCAGTTACACCCCGGCGGCCTCTGGAAACACCATATATTTT.

J is TRBJ2-1 and V is TRBV5-4, with no clear D. Per the germline V gene, CDR1 is SGHNT and CDR2 is YYREEE (reference sequence). The CDR3 spans 13 residues. V was clipped by 0 bases and J by 6 bases, with 7 bases between them. The CDR3 loop reads CASSLAHSNEQFF. The CDR3 bases are TGTGCCAGCAGCTTGGCCCATTCCAATGAGCAGTTCTTC.

The chain employs TRBV7-9 and TRBJ2-3, with TRBD2 matching 8 bases. This CDR3 is 15 amino acids long. Per the germline V gene, CDR1 is SEHNR and CDR2 is FQNEAQ (reference sequence). The V segment lost 3 bases and the J segment 0 bases; nucleotides outside the gene matches: 2. The CDR3 spells CASSFLAGSTDTQYF. In nucleotides, the CDR3 is TGTGCCAGCAGCTTCCTAGCGGGTAGCACAGATACGCAGTATTTT. Full variable domain (outside the CDR3, taken from reference TRBV7-9 and TRBJ2-3): DTGVSQNPRHKITKRGQNVTFRCDPISEHNRLYWYRQTLGQGPEFLTYFQNEAQLEKSRLLSDRFSAERPKGSFSTLEIQRTEQGDSAMYLCASSFLAGSTDTQYFGPGTRLTVL.

This clone was detected once. This sequence joins TRBV19 and TRBJ2-2, with 10 positions matching TRBD2. The CDR3 runs 16 residues. V lost 5 bases and J lost 3; bases outside the gene matches: 6. Germline V lookup: CDR1 LNHDA, CDR2 SQIVND (reference sequence). The CDR3 reads CASSDLAGADTGELFF. CDR3 DNA: TGTGCCAGTAGTGACCTAGCGGGAGCAGACACCGGGGAGCTGTTTTTT.

The chain recombines TRBV10-2 with TRBJ1-1; D call uncertain. Germline V gene sequence: CDR1 WSHSY, CDR2 SAAADI. The CDR3 length is 19 residues. V gave up 7 bases and J gave up 0 bases, with 27 bases separating them. The CDR3 region is CASTEPLHGVGPMNTEAFF. CDR3 coding DNA: TGCGCCAGCACGGAACCATTACATGGGGTAGGTCCGATGAACACTGAAGCTTTCTTT.

V and J are TRBV28 and TRBJ1-1; D possibly corresponds to TRBD1 (6 bases). Germline loops: CDR1 MDHEN, CDR2 SYDVKM. Between the trimmed V and J ends, which lost 5 bases and 1 base, there was a span of 26 bases. The CDR3 extends over 19 amino acids. For the CDR3, the DNA is TGTGCCAGCAGTCCCCCCCGGACAGTTGTAGGTGAGTCGAACACTGAAGCTTTCTTT. It yields the protein CASSPPRTVVGESNTEAFF. The full variable domain, its missing parts supplied by reference TRBV28 and TRBJ1-1, is DVKVTQSSRYLVKRTGEKVFLECVQDMDHENMFWYRQDPGLGLRLIYFSYDVKMKEKGDIPEGYSVSREKKERFSLILESASTNQTSMYLCASSPPRTVVGESNTEAFFGQGTRLTVV.